Listed below are T cell receptor beta chains from one sample, sequenced in a study of blood T cell repertoires in COVID-19. Generated by immunoSEQ multiplex PCR, the TCRdb table keeps only in-frame clones and is missing some. The sample has approximately 260,000 clones, about 86% seen once. Sequenced sample: PBMCs or T cells enriched from blood (not recorded which). These receptors were collected from a woman between 40 and 50 years old with acute COVID-19. Both conserved end residues are part of each CDR3. The D gene is left open where the match is weak. Clone size, where shown, is once, few, many, or a class for clones that have expanded.

clone_size d_call cdr3_length j_call v_call cdr3_aa cdr3_nt
- TRBD2 16 TRBJ2-1 TRBV7-3 CASSLFGEGRYNEQFF TGTGCCAGCAGCTTATTCGGGGAGGGCCGTTACAATGAGCAGTTCTTC
- TRBD1 16 TRBJ1-6 TRBV3-1/TRBV3-2 CASSQSGWDRNSPLHF TGTGCCAGCAGCCAATCGGGCTGGGACAGAAATTCACCCCTCCACTTT
few - 12 TRBJ1-6 TRBV2 CASVQENSPLHF TGTGCCAGCGTCCAGGAAAATTCACCCCTCCACTTT
- TRBD1 14 TRBJ2-2 TRBV19 CASSPGQGAGELFF TGTGCCAGTAGCCCGGGACAGGGGGCCGGGGAGCTGTTTTTT
few - 11 TRBJ1-1 TRBV6-5 CATGGVAEAFF TGTGCCACAGGAGGGGTGGCTGAAGCTTTCTTT
- - 15 TRBJ2-6 TRBV19 CASSIDGSGANVLTF TGTGCCAGTAGTATAGACGGCTCTGGGGCCAACGTCCTGACTTTC
once TRBD2 13 TRBJ2-7 TRBV27 CASRLSGGHEQYF TGTGCCAGCAGGCTTTCGGGAGGACACGAGCAGTACTTC
- TRBD1 17 TRBJ1-5 TRBV7-9 CASSRSGTELSDQPQHF TGTGCCAGCAGCCGATCCGGGACAGAACTCTCGGATCAGCCCCAGCATTTT
- - 15 TRBJ2-3 TRBV6-1 CASSETSVSTDTQYF TGTGCCAGCAGTGAAACAAGCGTGAGCACAGATACGCAGTATTTT
- - 13 TRBJ1-5 TRBV6-1 CASSDRINQPQHF TGTGCCAGCAGTGACAGGATCAATCAGCCCCAGCATTTT
- - 11 TRBJ2-7 TRBV19 CASRANYEQYF TGTGCCAGTAGGGCCAACTACGAGCAGTACTTC
- - 15 TRBJ2-5 TRBV2 CASSVTTIPEETQYF TGTGCCAGCAGTGTGACTACCATACCAGAAGAGACCCAGTACTTC
few - 13 TRBJ2-7 TRBV5-1 CASRMEGVYEQYF TGCGCCAGCAGGATGGAGGGTGTCTACGAGCAGTACTTC
- - 14 TRBJ1-4 TRBV9 CASSVDRANEKLFF TGTGCCAGCAGCGTAGACAGGGCTAATGAAAAACTGTTTTTT
- TRBD1 13 TRBJ1-2 TRBV14 CASSRQGQYGYTF TGTGCCAGCAGTCGACAGGGGCAGTATGGCTACACCTTC
- TRBD2 15 TRBJ2-7 TRBV7-2 CASSLTSGRAYEQYF TGTGCCAGCAGCTTAACTAGCGGGAGGGCCTACGAGCAGTACTTC
few - 11 TRBJ2-7 TRBV7-9 CASSSAYEQYF TGTGCCAGCAGCTCAGCCTACGAGCAGTACTTC
- TRBD2 16 TRBJ2-5 TRBV6-1 CASSDLQGGRSQTQYF TGTGCCAGCAGTGACCTTCAGGGCGGGAGGTCCCAGACCCAGTACTTC
- - 15 TRBJ2-1 TRBV11-3 CASSPTGTSFDEQFF TGTGCCAGCAGCCCGACAGGCACCTCGTTTGATGAGCAGTTCTTC
- - 13 TRBJ2-7 TRBV12-3/TRBV12-4 CASSPNRVNEQYF TGTGCCAGCAGTCCCAACAGGGTAAACGAGCAGTACTTC
- - 14 TRBJ1-1 TRBV11-1 CASSLARLNTEAFF TGTGCCAGCAGCTTAGCGCGTTTGAACACTGAAGCTTTCTTT
many - 15 TRBJ2-2 TRBV19 CASTILERDTGELFF -
once - 15 TRBJ1-6 TRBV19 CASRQVPSYNSPLHF TGTGCCAGCCGACAGGTCCCCTCCTATAATTCACCCCTCCACTTT
once - 13 TRBJ2-7 TRBV12-3/TRBV12-4 CASSLGGLYEQYF TGTGCCAGCAGTCTCGGCGGGCTATACGAGCAGTACTTC
- TRBD1 14 TRBJ2-3 TRBV5-4 CASSLGQGKDTQYF TGTGCCAGCAGCTTGGGACAGGGGAAAGATACGCAGTATTTT
- TRBD1 14 TRBJ2-1 TRBV10-2 CASKPGQGAVEQFF TGCGCCAGCAAACCGGGACAGGGGGCTGTCGAGCAGTTCTTC
- - 13 TRBJ2-2 TRBV29-1 CSANTGLGGELFF TGCAGCGCTAATACAGGGCTAGGCGGGGAGCTGTTTTTT
- TRBD1 16 TRBJ2-3 TRBV24-1 CATSDKDRVGPDTQYF TGTGCCACCAGTGACAAGGACAGGGTGGGACCAGATACGCAGTATTTT
- TRBD1 14 TRBJ1-2 TRBV7-9 CASSLDRGYDGYTF TGTGCCAGCAGCTTAGACAGGGGGTACGACGGCTACACCTTC
- TRBD2 17 TRBJ2-5 TRBV2 CASSDPGLAGGWETQYF TGTGCCAGCAGCGATCCGGGACTAGCGGGAGGATGGGAGACCCAGTACTTC
- TRBD2 17 TRBJ2-7 TRBV27 CASSLSPLGGSSYEQYF TGTGCCAGCAGTTTAAGCCCTTTGGGCGGGAGCTCCTACGAGCAGTACTTC
- TRBD2 17 TRBJ2-7 TRBV23-1 CASSQGHPNAGVYEQYF TGCGCCAGCAGTCAGGGCCATCCTAACGCGGGAGTCTACGAGCAGTACTTC
- - 15 TRBJ2-1 TRBV9 CASSVDNLSYNEQFF TGTGCCAGCAGCGTAGACAACCTCTCCTACAATGAGCAGTTCTTC
- - 17 TRBJ2-3 TRBV5-6 CASSLVGGSSSTDTQYF TGTGCCAGCAGCTTGGTGGGCGGGTCCTCTAGCACAGATACGCAGTATTTT
- TRBD1 16 TRBJ1-1 TRBV14 CASSQDEGQGKTEAFF TGTGCCAGCAGCCAAGATGAAGGACAGGGCAAAACTGAAGCTTTCTTT
- - 15 TRBJ2-5 TRBV11-2 CASSLDSGLGETQYF TGTGCCAGCAGCTTAGATAGCGGCCTGGGTGAGACCCAGTACTTC
- TRBD2 14 TRBJ2-7 TRBV13 CASSLNSGSGEQYF TGTGCCAGCAGCCTTAATAGCGGGAGTGGCGAGCAGTACTTC
- - 13 TRBJ1-5 TRBV24-1 CATSDAGWQPQHF TGTGCCACCAGTGACGCAGGGTGGCAGCCCCAGCATTTT
- - 13 TRBJ1-1 TRBV10-2 CASCHAPRTEAFF TGCGCCAGCTGTCATGCCCCGAGGACTGAAGCTTTCTTT
- TRBD1 14 TRBJ2-1 TRBV28 CASSSRDRHNEQFF TGTGCCAGCAGTAGCCGGGACAGGCACAATGAGCAGTTCTTC
- TRBD1 15 TRBJ1-4 TRBV3-1/TRBV3-2 CASSRIQGVNEKLFF TGTGCCAGCAGCCGTATTCAGGGGGTTAATGAAAAACTGTTTTTT
- - 15 TRBJ1-1 TRBV4-1 CASSPERTAGTEAFF TGCGCCAGCAGCCCGGAGCGGACGGCCGGCACTGAAGCTTTCTTT